These T cell receptor beta chains were read from a single sample in a study of blood T cell repertoires in COVID-19. TCRdb's copy holds only in-frame clones and misses some; the assay was immunoSEQ multiplex PCR. The top ten clones hold around 8% of a sample with fewer than 700,000 clones, 85% to 90% of them seen once. Specimen: peripheral blood. The receptors here all came from a woman between 50 and 59 years old with COVID-19, enrolled during active disease. The CDR3 runs from the conserved cysteine through the conserved F or W.

CASSLTPDNEQFF TRBV19
CATKTIRGGNTEAFF TRBV27
CASSREEGRNTEAFF TRBV7-9
CASSSQTGAAYEQYF TRBV9
CASSLRGQGDEQYF TRBV5-1
CASSTGQVDYGYTF TRBV5-1
CASSSGGGQPQHF TRBV13
CASRGAYEQYF TRBV10-3
CASTPGGTEQYF TRBV6-5
CASSLGGAGYTF TRBV11-1
CASSRTGGLDTQYF TRBV6-5
CASSLGAGAPLHF TRBV27
CASSMGAGGPTDTQYF TRBV19
CASSLDRGQDEQYF TRBV18
CASSPLTGSHIQYF TRBV4-1
CASSLGYSRYTEAFF TRBV13
CAISESLQGSGANVLTF TRBV10-3
CASSLRVIGNTIYF TRBV7-8
CASSPDRGRNTGELFF TRBV6-6
CASSLPGTGVYEQYF TRBV5-5
CASSSRGANYGYTF TRBV6-5
CASSSPAERETEAFF TRBV28
CASGLGNTEAFF TRBV2
CASGTGQETQYF TRBV6-5